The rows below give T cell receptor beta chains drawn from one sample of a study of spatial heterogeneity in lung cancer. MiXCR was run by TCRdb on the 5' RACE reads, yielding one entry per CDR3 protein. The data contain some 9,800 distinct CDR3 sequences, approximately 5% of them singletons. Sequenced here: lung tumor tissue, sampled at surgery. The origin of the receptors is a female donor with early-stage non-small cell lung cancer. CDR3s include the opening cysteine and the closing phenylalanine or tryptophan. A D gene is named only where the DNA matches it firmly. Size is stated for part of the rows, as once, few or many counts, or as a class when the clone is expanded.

CASSLTAGSTEAFF TGTGCCAGCAGCTTAACGGCAGGTAGCACTGAAGCTTTCTTT many - TRBJ1-1 TRBV7-3
CAWSTRDRGRAFF TGTGCCTGGAGTACCCGGGACAGGGGGCGAGCTTTCTTT medium-sized TRBD1 TRBJ1-1 TRBV30
CASSLFRLAGNEQYF TGTGCCAGCAGTTTATTCCGACTAGCTGGTAACGAGCAGTACTTC many TRBD2 TRBJ2-7 TRBV28
CASRAQGAVHGYTF TGTGCCAGCAGAGCACAGGGGGCCGTGCATGGCTACACCTTC medium-sized TRBD1 TRBJ1-2 TRBV6-1
CASILSGGNTEAFF TGTGCCAGCATCCTAAGCGGGGGGAACACTGAAGCTTTCTTT many - TRBJ1-1 TRBV7-8
CASSFEHLQETQYF TGTGCCAGCAGCTTCGAACACCTCCAAGAGACCCAGTACTTC - - TRBJ2-5 TRBV5-6
CASSQVTSGFSTDTQYF TGTGCCAGCAGCCAAGTTACTAGCGGGTTTAGCACAGATACGCAGTATTTT many TRBD2 TRBJ2-3 TRBV14
CAWSSGNYGYNF TGTGCCTGGAGTTCAGGGAACTATGGCTACAACTTC - - TRBJ1-2 TRBV30
CAISEGGRASNEQFF TGTGCCATCAGTGAAGGCGGGAGGGCCAGCAATGAGCAGTTCTTC many TRBD2 TRBJ2-1 TRBV10-3
CASKLPNYGYNF TGTGCCAGCAAGCTGCCAAACTATGGCTACAACTTC - - TRBJ1-2 TRBV6-6
CASTSLWGAYGYNF TGTGCCAGCACCTCTTTGTGGGGTGCATATGGCTACAACTTC - - TRBJ1-2 TRBV12-3/TRBV12-4
CASKQYTEAFF TGCGCCAGCAAGCAGTACACTGAAGCTTTCTTT medium-sized - TRBJ1-1 TRBV5-1
CASSQAGGDPGELFF TGCGCCAGCAGCCAAGCGGGAGGGGATCCCGGGGAGCTGTTTTTT - TRBD2 TRBJ2-2 TRBV4-1
CASSLEGRLFF TGTGCCAGCAGTTTGGAGGGTAGGCTGTTTTTT - - TRBJ2-2 TRBV12-3/TRBV12-4
CASSHRTNRYEQYF TGTGCCAGCAGTCACCGGACTAATAGGTACGAGCAGTACTTC medium-sized - TRBJ2-7 TRBV13
CASSIPTGAGNTIYF TGTGCCAGTAGTATACCCACAGGGGCTGGAAACACCATATATTTT many TRBD1 TRBJ1-3 TRBV19
CASSLGVAGHYGYTF TGTGCCAGCAGCTTAGGTGTCGCAGGGCACTATGGCTACACCTTC many - TRBJ1-2 TRBV7-9
CASSPQSTGVSDGYTF TGTGCCAGCAGCCCCCAATCGACAGGGGTGTCGGATGGCTACACCTTC many TRBD1 TRBJ1-2 TRBV7-2
CASSRSRGMTDTQYF TGTGCCAGCAGCCGTTCGAGGGGCATGACAGATACGCAGTATTTT medium-sized - TRBJ2-3 TRBV7-2
CASSLMGPGNTGELFF TGTGCCAGCAGCTTAATGGGTCCGGGAAACACCGGGGAGCTGTTTTTT - - TRBJ2-2 TRBV7-3
CASSFGPAGYNEQFF TGTGCCAGCAGCTTTGGACCCGCGGGTTACAATGAGCAGTTCTTC many - TRBJ2-1 TRBV7-9
CASSLVGGMGQYEQYF TGTGCCAGCAGCTTAGTGGGCGGGATGGGCCAATACGAGCAGTACTTC medium-sized - TRBJ2-7 TRBV11-2
CSVVRQGRIYEQYF TGCAGCGTTGTCAGGCAGGGGAGGATCTACGAGCAGTACTTC many - TRBJ2-7 TRBV29-1
CASSPSGSADTQYF TGTGCCAGCAGCCCGAGCGGGAGTGCAGATACGCAGTATTTT many TRBD2 TRBJ2-3 TRBV3-1
CASSPIPGRNTEAFF TGTGCCAGCAGTCCAATCCCGGGACGTAACACTGAAGCTTTCTTT few - TRBJ1-1 TRBV6-5
CARGGGHAEAFF TGTGCCAGGGGGGGGGGGCACGCTGAAGCTTTCTTT few - TRBJ1-1 TRBV2
CSARTGLTGNTIYF TGCAGTGCTAGAACGGGGCTGACTGGAAACACCATATATTTT many - TRBJ1-3 TRBV20-1
CASSSLPGLAGGGTDTQYF TGTGCCAGCAGCTCACTACCGGGACTAGCGGGAGGTGGGACAGATACGCAGTATTTT medium-sized TRBD2 TRBJ2-3 TRBV7-6
CSAKPSGIGTDTQYF TGCAGTGCCAAACCTAGCGGGATTGGTACAGATACGCAGTATTTT medium-sized TRBD2 TRBJ2-3 TRBV20-1
CASSDGLAGDNEQFF TGTGCCAGTAGTGATGGGTTGGCCGGGGACAATGAGCAGTTCTTC - - TRBJ2-1 TRBV19
CASIANEKLFF TGTGCCAGTATCGCTAATGAAAAACTGTTTTTT - - TRBJ1-4 TRBV19
CASRGGPSSYNEQFF TGTGCAAGTCGCGGCGGGCCCAGCTCCTACAATGAGCAGTTCTTC few - TRBJ2-1 TRBV12-2
CASSLEGRSNTGELFF TGTGCCAGCAGCTTAGAGGGCAGGTCGAACACCGGGGAGCTGTTTTTT many - TRBJ2-2 TRBV7-2
CASSLDGSRDNEQFF TGTGCCAGCAGCTTAGACGGTTCACGAGACAATGAGCAGTTCTTC many - TRBJ2-1 TRBV5-5
CDSSPGIDYEKYF TGTGACAGCTCACCGGGAATCGACTACGAGAAGTACTTC - - TRBJ2-7 TRBV18
CASSFGGMPGEQFF TGTGCCAGCAGCTTCGGCGGTATGCCGGGTGAGCAGTTCTTC medium-sized - TRBJ2-1 TRBV11-2
CASSKSTTLYGYTF TGTGCCAGCAGCAAATCGACGACCCTCTATGGCTACACCTTC - - TRBJ1-2 TRBV14
CSAVLAGGPVEQYF TGCAGTGCTGTCCTAGCGGGGGGCCCTGTAGAGCAGTACTTC - TRBD2 TRBJ2-7 TRBV20-1
CATAFGGNEQFF TGTGCCACCGCTTTTGGGGGCAATGAGCAGTTCTTC medium-sized - TRBJ2-1 TRBV27
CASSPRTASFGANVLTF TGTGCCAGCAGCCCCCGGACAGCCAGCTTTGGGGCCAACGTCCTGACTTTC medium-sized - TRBJ2-6 TRBV6-2/TRBV6-3
CASSLAGGGETQYF TGTGCCAGCAGTTTAGCGGGAGGGGGAGAGACCCAGTACTTC many - TRBJ2-5 TRBV12-3/TRBV12-4
CASSNQGTKNIQYF TGTGCCAGCAGCAATCAGGGAACAAAAAACATTCAGTACTTC many - TRBJ2-4 TRBV5-5
CASTLTGGGYGYTF TGTGCCAGCACCCTGACAGGTGGTGGCTATGGCTACACCTTC many - TRBJ1-2 TRBV12-3/TRBV12-4
CASRRAGVNEQYF TGTGCCAGCAGGCGGGCGGGAGTGAACGAGCAGTACTTC medium-sized TRBD2 TRBJ2-7 TRBV6-1
CASSLEFREQFF TGTGCCAGCAGCTTAGAGTTCCGAGAGCAGTTCTTC medium-sized - TRBJ2-1 TRBV7-2
CSVAGTGIGGLFF TGCAGCGTCGCCGGGACAGGGATTGGTGGGCTGTTTTTT - TRBD1 TRBJ1-4 TRBV29-1
CASSATTGTGNTIYF TGCGCCAGCAGCGCCACGACAGGGACTGGAAACACCATATATTTT few TRBD1 TRBJ1-3 TRBV5-1
CASSQDELAGDKQFF TGTGCCAGCAGCCAAGACGAACTAGCGGGAGATAAGCAGTTCTTC large TRBD2 TRBJ2-1 TRBV4-2
CAISESQGPGGRNEQFF TGTGCCATCAGTGAGTCGCAAGGACCGGGCGGGAGAAATGAGCAGTTCTTC many TRBD2 TRBJ2-1 TRBV10-3
CASTLLGVGANVLTF TGTGCCAGCACCCTCCTAGGGGTCGGGGCCAACGTCCTGACTTTC many - TRBJ2-6 TRBV6-5
CASGFPPGARTEAFF TGTGCTAGTGGTTTTCCCCCGGGGGCGCGGACTGAAGCTTTCTTT many - TRBJ1-1 TRBV12-5
CATSETFEEKFF TGTGCCACCAGTGAAACGTTCGAGGAGAAGTTCTTC - - TRBJ2-1 TRBV24-1
CASSAEPGANVLTF TGTGCCAGCAGTGCCGAACCTGGGGCCAACGTCCTGACTTTC - - TRBJ2-6 TRBV6-1
CAWSWLKGGEQYF TGTGCCTGGAGTTGGCTGAAGGGGGGCGAGCAGTACTTC - - TRBJ2-7 TRBV30
CASSPRTSGKTYNEQFF TGTGCCAGCTCACCACGGACTAGCGGGAAGACCTACAATGAGCAGTTCTTC medium-sized TRBD2 TRBJ2-1 TRBV18